This TCR beta chain was identified in a study of shared clonotypes between healthy human individuals. About the research overall: Per donor, CD8 memory used one plate, CD8 naive used two, CD4 memory used three and CD4 naive used three.

Each of the donors was a healthy adult who was HIV-negative and had not had a recent acute infection or vaccination. The protocol was immunoSEQ multiplex PCR, while the TCRdb copy is restricted to in-frame clones and leaves out a portion. The table includes 850,000 to 1,100,000 clones, approximately 75% detected once. The germline V gene encodes CDR1 GTSNPN and CDR2 SVGIG (reference sequence). CDR3 length: 11 residues. The V end was cut by 1 base, the J end by 4 bases, with 4 bases between. Notes on this clone: This sample also contains other DNA sequences that code for the same CDR3.

The sample was memory CD4+ T cells from PBMCs. The sample's subset: CD45RA-negative fraction. The rearrangement joins TRBV30 to TRBJ2-5; D not certain. The clonotype was recovered from a young man in good health. Some clones in this sample may be carry-over from other donors' samples. Written as DNA, the CDR3 is TGTGCCTGGAGTGGGGCAGAGACCCAGTACTTC. This codes for CAWSGAETQYF.